These 11 T cell receptor beta chains came from one sample sequenced in a study of blood T cell repertoires in COVID-19. The table came from immunoSEQ multiplex PCR; TCRdb's copy has only in-frame clones and leaves some out. The data hold about 400,000 clones, with approximately 85% observed a single time. Sequences were obtained from PBMCs or T cells enriched from blood (not recorded which). These receptors came from a middle-aged woman with acute COVID-19.

The chain links TRBV27 to TRBJ2-3, with 8 bases aligning to TRBD1. The CDR3 is 14 residues long. Trimming cost V 5 bases and J 4 bases; bases outside gene matches: 5. The germline V gene encodes CDR1 MNHEY and CDR2 SMNVEV (reference sequence). CDR3: CASSLGQGPDTQYF. CDR3 nucleotide sequence: TGTGCCAGCAGTCTTGGACAGGGTCCAGATACGCAGTATTTT.

The chain is built from TRBV27 and TRBJ1-2; a possible D gene is TRBD1 (5 bases). Trimming took off 2 bases at V and 1 base at J, with 8 bases between the two ends. The CDR3 spans 14 residues. From germline, CDR1 is MNHEY and CDR2 SMNVEV (reference sequence). Written as DNA, the CDR3 is TGTGCCAGCAGTTTAAACAGGTTTAACTATGGCTACACCTTC. It codes for CASSLNRFNYGYTF.

The chain links TRBV5-1 to TRBJ1-4; no firm D call. V was pared by 0 bases and J by 5 bases, with 11 bases between. The CDR3 is made up of 15 amino acids. Per germline, CDR1 SGHRS and CDR2 YFSETQ. The CDR3 DNA sequence: TGCGCCAGCAGCTTGGTTCTGGGAGACAATGAAAAACTGTTTTTT. This sequence encodes CASSLVLGDNEKLFF.

The gene calls are TRBV30 and TRBJ2-7; 9 bases agree with TRBD1. With 1 base clipped from V and 0 bases from J, the junction kept 10 bases outside the gene matches. This CDR3 is 17 amino acids long. Germline CDR1 is GTSNPN and CDR2 is SVGIG (reference sequence). The CDR3 sequence: CAWSDPRDRAYSYEQYF. CDR3 coding DNA: TGTGCCTGGAGTGACCCCCGGGACAGGGCCTACTCCTACGAGCAGTACTTC.

The chain joins TRBV15 to TRBJ2-5; D perhaps matches TRBD2 (5 bases). Germline lookup yields CDR1 LNHNV and CDR2 YYDKDF (reference sequence). V dropped 4 bases and J dropped 5 bases, with 20 bases sitting between them. The CDR3 covers 16 residues. CDR3 nucleotides: TGTGCCACCAGCAAATCCCGTTCTAAAGCGGAGGAGACCCAGTACTTC. It codes for CATSKSRSKAEETQYF.

The rearrangement joins TRBV4-1 to TRBJ2-3, with D uncertain. With 0 bases removed from V and 1 base from J, the gap between germline ends came to 5 bases. Germline CDR1 reads MGHRA; CDR2 reads YSYEKL. CDR3 size: 14 residues. The CDR3, as DNA: TGCGCCAGCAGCCAAGATATCCGCACAGATACGCAGTATTTT. As protein: CASSQDIRTDTQYF.

The rearrangement links TRBV9 to TRBJ1-1, with D perhaps TRBD1 (6 bases). Germline loops: CDR1 SGDLS, CDR2 YYNGEE. Trimming pared 0 bases from V and 0 bases from J, leaving 18 bases between. CDR3 length equals 18 residues. This chain's CDR3 is CASSVEGTGLFVNTEAFF. In DNA, the CDR3 is TGTGCCAGCAGCGTAGAAGGCACAGGGTTATTCGTGAACACTGAAGCTTTCTTT.

The gene calls are TRBV27 and TRBJ2-1, with TRBD2 matching over 10 bases. Germline lookup yields CDR1 MNHEY and CDR2 SMNVEV (reference sequence). The CDR3 has 14 residues. The V segment lost 3 bases and the J segment 13 bases; nucleotides outside the gene matches: 9. CDR3 DNA sequence: TGTGCCAGCAGTTTGTCCACCGGGACTAGCGATCAGTTCTTC. This sequence encodes CASSLSTGTSDQFF.

The gene calls are TRBV12-3 or TRBV12-4 and TRBJ1-2; TRBD1 might be the D (5 bases). This CDR3 is built from 13 residues. Trimming cost V 3 bases and J 10 bases, with 15 bases left between them. This CDR3 reads CASSFDRPDHYTF. Written as DNA, the CDR3 is TGTGCCAGCAGTTTCGACAGACCCGATCACTACACCTTC.

This chain connects TRBV19 to TRBJ1-4, with a possible D match to TRBD1 (6 bases). The V end was cut by 7 bases, the J end by 4 bases, with 16 bases between. In germline, CDR1 is LNHDA, CDR2 SQIVND (reference sequence). The CDR3 extends over 15 amino acids. In nucleotides, the CDR3 is TGTGCCAGTAAAAACAGGGCTACTGGTAATGAAAAACTGTTTTTT. Translated: CASKNRATGNEKLFF. The variable domain in full, with the rest retrieved from reference TRBV19 and TRBJ1-4, is DGGITQSPKYLFRKEGQNVTLSCEQNLNHDAMYWYRQDPGQGLRLIYYSQIVNDFQKGDIAEGYSVSREKKESFPLTVTSAQKNPTAFYLCASKNRATGNEKLFFGSGTQLSVL.

This clone is a singleton in its sample. The rearrangement uses TRBV6-1 and TRBJ1-4, with a possible D match to TRBD1 (5 bases). Germline CDR1 MNHNS, CDR2 SASEGT. The CDR3 runs to 18 residues. V lost 3 bases to trimming and J lost 0 bases, with 17 bases between them. The CDR3, as DNA: TGTGCCAGCAGTGAGTCTAGGGGTATTGGTCCAACTAATGAAAAACTGTTTTTT. Encoded protein: CASSESRGIGPTNEKLFF.